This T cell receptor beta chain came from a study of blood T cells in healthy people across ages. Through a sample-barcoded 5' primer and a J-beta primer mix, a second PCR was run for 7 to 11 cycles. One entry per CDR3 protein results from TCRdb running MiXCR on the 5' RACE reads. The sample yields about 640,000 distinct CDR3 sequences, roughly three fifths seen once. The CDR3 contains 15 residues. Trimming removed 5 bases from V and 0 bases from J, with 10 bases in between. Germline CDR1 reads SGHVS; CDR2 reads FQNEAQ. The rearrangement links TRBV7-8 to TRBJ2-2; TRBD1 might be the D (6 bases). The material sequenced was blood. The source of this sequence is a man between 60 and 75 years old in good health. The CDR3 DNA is TGTGCCAGCAGCCCCGGGACAACGAACACCGGGGAGCTGTTTTTT. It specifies CASSPGTTNTGELFF.